Below, one TCR beta chain is given with its context. Its antigen is as yet unknown. This record comes from a study of memory CD4+ T cells and cytomegalovirus serostatus. Looking at the study overall: Of the healthy Belgian adults, 9 or 10 were CMV seropositive and approximately 24 seronegative. Findings and limits, study-wide: CMV serostatus prediction reached median AUC roughly 0.95, or 0.91 with US-trained model. The CMV-associated TCR signature appears largely within the CD4+ memory repertoire.

Single viable CD3+CD4+CD8-CD45RO+ cells were sorted as the memory CD4+ T cells. CD4+ T cells were isolated by positive magnetic selection. The V and J ends lost 2 bases and 5 bases, in that order; junction bases with no gene match: 8. The CDR3 contains 17 residues. Looked up from germline, CDR1 is MGHRA and CDR2 is YSYEKL. Libraries were prepared by immunoSEQ multiplex PCR; TCRdb keeps only in-frame clonotypes and omits some of them. The sample shows tens of thousands of clones, about 80% of them seen only once. The chain couples TRBV4-1 to TRBJ2-5; 13 bases line up with TRBD2. The sequenced material came from memory CD4+ T cells from blood. This TCR was recovered from an adult in good health and CMV-seronegative. CDR3 coding DNA: TGCGCCAGCAGCCAACAAGGACTAGCGGGGGTATGGGAGACCCAGTACTTC. Translation gives CASSQQGLAGVWETQYF.